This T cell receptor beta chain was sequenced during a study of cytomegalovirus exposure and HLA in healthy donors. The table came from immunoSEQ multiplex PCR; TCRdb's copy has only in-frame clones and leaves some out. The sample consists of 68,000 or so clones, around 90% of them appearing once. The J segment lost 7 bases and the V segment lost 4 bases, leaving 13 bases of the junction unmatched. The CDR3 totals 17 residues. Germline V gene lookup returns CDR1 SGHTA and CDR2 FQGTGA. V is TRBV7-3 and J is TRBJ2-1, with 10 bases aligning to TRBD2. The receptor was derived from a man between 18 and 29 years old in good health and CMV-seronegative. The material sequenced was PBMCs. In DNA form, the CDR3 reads TGTGCCAGCAGCTCAACGGGGCTAGCGGGAGAGGTAAATGAGCAGTTCTTC. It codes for CASSSTGLAGEVNEQFF.